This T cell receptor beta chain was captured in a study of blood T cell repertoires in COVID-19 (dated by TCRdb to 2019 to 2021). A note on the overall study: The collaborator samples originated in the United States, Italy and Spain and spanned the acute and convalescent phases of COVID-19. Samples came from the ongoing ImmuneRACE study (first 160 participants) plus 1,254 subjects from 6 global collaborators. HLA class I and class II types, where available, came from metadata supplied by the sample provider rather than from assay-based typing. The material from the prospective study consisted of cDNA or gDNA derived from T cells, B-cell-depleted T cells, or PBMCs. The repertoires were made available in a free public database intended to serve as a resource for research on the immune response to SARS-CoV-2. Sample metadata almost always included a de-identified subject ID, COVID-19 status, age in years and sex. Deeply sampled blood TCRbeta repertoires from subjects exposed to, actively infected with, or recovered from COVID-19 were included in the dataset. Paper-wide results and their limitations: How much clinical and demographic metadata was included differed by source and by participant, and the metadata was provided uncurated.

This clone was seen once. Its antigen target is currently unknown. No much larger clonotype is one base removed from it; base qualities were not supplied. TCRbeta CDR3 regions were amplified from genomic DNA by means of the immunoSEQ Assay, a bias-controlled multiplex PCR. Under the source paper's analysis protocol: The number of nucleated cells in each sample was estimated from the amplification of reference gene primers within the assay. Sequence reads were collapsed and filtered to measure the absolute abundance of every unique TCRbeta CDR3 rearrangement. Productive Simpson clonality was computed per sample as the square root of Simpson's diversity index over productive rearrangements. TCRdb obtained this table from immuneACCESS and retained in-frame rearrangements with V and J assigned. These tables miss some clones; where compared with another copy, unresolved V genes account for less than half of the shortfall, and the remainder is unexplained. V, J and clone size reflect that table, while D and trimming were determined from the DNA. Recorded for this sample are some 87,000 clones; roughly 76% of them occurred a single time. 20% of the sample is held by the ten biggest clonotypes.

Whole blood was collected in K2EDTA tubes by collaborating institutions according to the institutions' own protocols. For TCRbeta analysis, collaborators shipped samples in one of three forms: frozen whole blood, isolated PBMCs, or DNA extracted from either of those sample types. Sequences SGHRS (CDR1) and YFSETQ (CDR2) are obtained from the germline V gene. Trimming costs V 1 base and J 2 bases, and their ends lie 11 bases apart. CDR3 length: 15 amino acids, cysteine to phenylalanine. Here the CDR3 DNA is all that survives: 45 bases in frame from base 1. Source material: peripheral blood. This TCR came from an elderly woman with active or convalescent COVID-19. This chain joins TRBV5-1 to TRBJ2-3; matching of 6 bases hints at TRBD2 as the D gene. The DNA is TGCGCCAGCAGCTTGCTCGCGGGGAACACAGATACGCAGTATTTT. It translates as CASSLLAGNTDTQYF.